This TCR beta chain was captured in a study of T-cell memory formation after mild COVID-19. Across the study: The two donors had largely donor-specific TCR clusters. General study points: Among CD4+ contracting clones, most were CM and EM, and CD8+ ones EMRA. In second-wave clones peaking day 37, SARS-CoV-2 specificity remained unconfirmed.

Turning to this clonotype: Its cognate antigen is unknown.

TCR alpha and TCR beta cDNA libraries with sample barcodes and UMIs came from 5'RACE using constant-segment primers. TCRdb re-called the 5' RACE reads with MiXCR, one entry per CDR3 protein. The sample holds around 50,000 distinct CDR3 sequences, about 28% seen once. Germline-derived CDR1 and CDR2 are MGHRA and YSYEKL. Trimming shortened V by 1 base and J by 0 bases, and 6 bases separated the two germline ends. The CDR3 loop spans 14 amino acids. The clonotype comes from a man younger than 30 who had mild COVID-19 (a few samples of this study predate the infection). Cell type and time point are not known. Sequencing was carried out using PBMCs or a T cell subset sorted from them (not recorded which). This chain uses TRBV4-1 with TRBJ1-1; no firm D call. CDR3 protein: CASSQGQMNTEAFF. In DNA form, the CDR3 reads TGCGCCAGCAGCCAAGGACAAATGAACACTGAAGCTTTCTTT.